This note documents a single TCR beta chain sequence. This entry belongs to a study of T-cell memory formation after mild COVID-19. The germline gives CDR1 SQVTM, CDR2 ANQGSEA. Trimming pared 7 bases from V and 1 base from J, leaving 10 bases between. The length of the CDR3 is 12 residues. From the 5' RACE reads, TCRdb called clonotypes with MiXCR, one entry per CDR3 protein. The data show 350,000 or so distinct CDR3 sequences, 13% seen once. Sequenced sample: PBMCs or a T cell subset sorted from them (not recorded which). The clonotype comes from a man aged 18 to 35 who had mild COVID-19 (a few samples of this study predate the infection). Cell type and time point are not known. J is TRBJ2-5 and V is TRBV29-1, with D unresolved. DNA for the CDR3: TGCAGCGCCCAGAGCAGCCAAGAGACCCAGTACTTC. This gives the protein CSAQSSQETQYF.